Sequencing of this T cell receptor beta chain was carried out in a study of T-cell reconstitution after alpha-beta-depleted transplantation in children. The V end lost 0 bases, the J end lost 3 bases, and 9 bases lay between the germline ends. The CDR3 spans 14 residues. Germline values: CDR1 MNHEY, CDR2 SMNVEV (reference sequence). Unique molecular identifiers were used to barcode this TCRbeta library. TCRdb fed the PCR reads into MiXCR, producing one record per CDR3 protein. The repertoire has more than 90,000 distinct CDR3 sequences, approximately 8.4% of them found once; the top ten carry roughly 6.9%. This clonotype appeared many times.

This specimen was PBMCs from the stem cell graft donor, taken from the stem cell graft. The chain combines TRBV27 with TRBJ2-7; perhaps TRBD1 as D (6 bases). The origin of this receptor is a human donor who donated a stem cell graft to a child with congenital amegakaryocytic thrombocytopenia. The CDR3 bases are TGTGCCAGCAGTTTATCGACAGGTAACTACGAGCAGTACTTC. Amino acids: CASSLSTGNYEQYF.